The next 18 T cell receptor beta chains were all read from a single sample in a study of T cell responses to AZD1222 COVID-19 vaccine. The data were produced by immunoSEQ multiplex PCR, yet TCRdb's version contains in-frame clones alone and is incomplete. The repertoire holds tens of thousands of clones, about 89% seen once, with 28% in the top ten. This sample comprised peripheral blood, obtained 28 days after the second AZD1222 dose. The source is an adult who received the AZD1222 COVID-19 vaccine.

The chain is built from TRBV29-1 and TRBJ1-1; D unresolved. The CDR3 extends over 13 amino acids. CDR1 is SQVTM and CDR2 is ANQGSEA in the germline V gene. V was clipped by 7 bases and J by 3 bases, with 15 bases between them. The CDR3 reads CSGRTARDTEAFF. Written as DNA, the CDR3 is TGCAGCGGCCGGACCGCCCGTGACACTGAAGCTTTCTTT.

The chain carries TRBV29-1 and TRBJ2-2; 11 bases match TRBD2. The J segment lost 0 bases and the V segment lost 7 bases, leaving 7 bases of the junction unmatched. The CDR3 is made up of 16 amino acids. Germline V CDR1 and CDR2: SQVTM, ANQGSEA. The CDR3 protein is CSAQTSGISNTGELFF. The DNA for the CDR3 is TGCAGCGCCCAGACTAGCGGGATTTCGAACACCGGGGAGCTGTTTTTT.

The rearrangement joins TRBV27 to TRBJ2-2, with D unresolved. CDR1 and CDR2 (germline): MNHEY, SMNVEV (reference sequence). The V gene lost 6 bases and the J gene lost 0 bases, with 5 bases spanning the gap. The CDR3 covers 13 residues. The CDR3 is CASSPPNTGELFF. In DNA, the CDR3 is TGTGCCAGCAGCCCGCCGAACACCGGGGAGCTGTTTTTT.

This rearrangement joins TRBV3-1 (or the pseudogene TRBV3-2) to TRBJ1-6, with a tentative D call TRBD1 (6 bases). The CDR3 is made up of 15 amino acids. CDR1 and CDR2 (germline): LGHDT, YNNKEL (reference sequence). V gave up 2 bases and J gave up 4 bases, with 9 bases separating them. CDR3: CASSQTGQYNSPLHF. The CDR3 DNA reads as TGTGCCAGCAGCCAAACCGGACAGTATAATTCACCCCTCCACTTT.

J is TRBJ1-1 and V is TRBV6-5; D not resolved. The germline V and J ends were trimmed by 7 bases and 4 bases, with 10 bases remaining between them. Germline CDR1 MNHEY, CDR2 SVGAGI. The CDR3 is 12 residues long. Here the CDR3 reads CASTPGATEAFF. The DNA for the CDR3 is TGTGCCAGCACACCAGGCGCCACTGAAGCTTTCTTT.

The chain carries TRBV20-1 and TRBJ2-7; D gene uncertain. The germline V gene encodes CDR1 DFQATT and CDR2 SNEGSKA (reference sequence). The CDR3 sequence is 10 residues long. V lost 5 bases to trimming and J lost 7 bases, with 9 bases between them. The CDR3 region has the DNA TGCAGTGCTGGCAACCGGGAGCAGTACTTC. The encoded protein is CSAGNREQYF.

The gene calls are TRBV9 and TRBJ2-5; 14 bases are a match to TRBD2. The V segment lost 0 bases and the J segment 4 bases; nucleotides outside the gene matches: 2. Germline-derived CDR1 and CDR2 are SGDLS and YYNGEE. This CDR3 is built from 16 residues. CDR3 nucleotide sequence: TGTGCCAGCAGCGTAGGGGGACTAGCGGGAGTAGAGACCCAGTACTTC. It yields the protein CASSVGGLAGVETQYF. The whole variable domain, filled in from reference TRBV9 and TRBJ2-5, reads DSGVTQTPKHLITATGQRVTLRCSPRSGDLSVYWYQQSLDQGLQFLIQYYNGEERAKGNILERFSAQQFPDLHSELNLSSLELGDSALYFCASSVGGLAGVETQYFGPGTRLLVL.

This clone was recorded only once. V usage is TRBV27 and J usage is TRBJ2-3, with D possibly being TRBD2 (5 bases). CDR3 size: 13 residues. Trimming cost V 3 bases and J 3 bases, with 7 bases left between them. CDR1 is MNHEY and CDR2 is SMNVEV in the germline V gene (reference sequence). The DNA for the CDR3 is TGTGCCAGCAGTTTGCTAGCAACAGATACGCAGTATTTT. Protein sequence: CASSLLATDTQYF.

The chain recombines TRBV30 with TRBJ1-1; D may be TRBD1 (6 bases). The CDR3 sequence is 14 residues long. The germline V gene encodes CDR1 GTSNPN and CDR2 SVGIG (reference sequence). V was clipped by 7 bases and J by 4 bases, with 19 bases between them. CDR3 residues: CASTGALGGTEAFF. The CDR3, as DNA: TGTGCCTCGACAGGCGCCCTTGGTGGCACTGAAGCTTTCTTT.

The sample holds one count of this clone. This chain joins TRBV18 and TRBJ1-1, with a possible D match to TRBD1 (6 bases). V shed 3 bases and J shed 7 bases, with 15 bases lying between them. The CDR3 spans 14 residues. Germline CDR1 reads KGHSH; CDR2 reads LQKENI. The CDR3 region is CASSPSRGKYEAFF. The CDR3 bases are TGTGCCAGCTCACCTTCCAGGGGCAAATATGAAGCTTTCTTT.

The V call is TRBV3-1 (or the pseudogene TRBV3-2), the J call TRBJ2-7; TRBD1 might be the D (7 bases). The CDR3 totals 16 residues. The germline gives CDR1 LGHDT, CDR2 YNNKEL (reference sequence). V was pared by 0 bases and J by 2 bases, with 14 bases between. The CDR3 region is CASSQEGGGRAYEQYF. CDR3 nucleotide sequence: TGTGCCAGCAGCCAAGAAGGAGGGGGCCGCGCCTACGAGCAGTACTTC.

V and J are TRBV6-5 and TRBJ1-3; maybe TRBD1 (5 bases). Germline loops: CDR1 MNHEY, CDR2 SVGAGI. The CDR3 totals 13 residues. Trimming shortened V by 4 bases and J by 8 bases, and 12 bases separated the two germline ends. The CDR3 coding sequence is TGTGCCAGCAGTTTGGAAGGGGTTGACACCATATATTTT. Amino acids: CASSLEGVDTIYF.

V is TRBV30 and J is TRBJ2-7; 8 bases are a match to TRBD2. Trimming at V came to 4 bases and at J to 6 bases, leaving 14 bases not matched to a gene. Per germline, CDR1 GTSNPN and CDR2 SVGIG (reference sequence). CDR3 length: 15 amino acids. CDR3 sequence: CAWKPGGATYSEQYF. The CDR3, as DNA: TGTGCCTGGAAGCCCGGGGGGGCTACCTACTCCGAGCAGTACTTC.

As DNA, the CDR3 is TGCGCCAGCAGCCGGACAGGGATGAATGAGCAGTTCTTC. Amino acids: CASSRTGMNEQFF. V gene TRBV5-1 combines with J gene TRBJ2-1; TRBD1 matches 8 bases. CDR3 length: 13 residues. Germline V gene data show CDR1 as SGHRS and CDR2 as YFSETQ. Trimming at V came to 4 bases and at J to 7 bases, leaving 4 bases not matched to a gene.

The chain carries TRBV6-6 and TRBJ1-1; D is possibly TRBD1 (5 bases). V lost 6 bases to trimming and J lost 0 bases, with 11 bases between them. The CDR3 runs 14 residues. Germline assignment: CDR1 MNHNY and CDR2 SVGAGI (reference sequence). CDR3 in DNA: TGTGCCAGCAGGGCAGGGATGATGAACACTGAAGCTTTCTTT. This sequence encodes CASRAGMMNTEAFF.

The chain is built from TRBV5-4 and TRBJ1-2, with D unresolved. Germline V CDR1 and CDR2: SGHNT, YYREEE (reference sequence). This CDR3 spans 14 amino acids. V lost 1 base to trimming and J lost 2 bases, with 9 bases between them. In DNA form, the CDR3 reads TGTGCCAGCAGCTTGTTTAACGTCAACTATGGCTACACCTTC. Translating gives CASSLFNVNYGYTF.

V is TRBV28 and J is TRBJ1-5; 10 bases match TRBD1. Germline assignment: CDR1 MDHEN and CDR2 SYDVKM. The CDR3 covers 16 residues. Germline trimming cut 3 bases from V and 6 bases from J; bases unmatched to any gene: 8. As DNA, the CDR3 is TGTGCCAGCAGTTTGCCTGACAGGGGGCGAATTCAGCCCCAGCATTTT. Translating it yields CASSLPDRGRIQPQHF.

The V call is TRBV30, the J call TRBJ2-1; weak D call: TRBD2 (5 bases). This CDR3 comprises 15 residues. CDR1 and CDR2 (germline): GTSNPN, SVGIG (reference sequence). With 3 bases removed from V and 4 bases from J, the gap between germline ends came to 16 bases. This CDR3 reads CAWRGISGRYNEQFF. Here the CDR3 DNA reads TGTGCCTGGAGGGGCATAAGCGGACGATACAATGAGCAGTTCTTC. Variable domain in full (rest from reference TRBV30 and TRBJ2-1): SQTIHQWPATLVQPVGSPLSLECTVEGTSNPNLYWYRQAAGRGLQLLFYSVGIGQISSEVPQNLSASRPQDRQFILSSKKLLLSDSGFYLCAWRGISGRYNEQFFGPGTRLTVL.